One and the same sample provided the 4 T cell receptor beta chains below, sequenced in a study of CXCR3-negative and CXCR3-positive naive CD8 T cells. Study-wide points: CXCR3-positive naive cells had more hydrophobic TRB CDR3s than CXCR3-negative naive cells.

Their antigen targets remain unknown. The TRB cDNA libraries were prepared by 5' RACE with UMI labels. No DNA is given; TCRdb re-called the 5' RACE reads and lists each CDR3 protein once. In all, the sample yields 75,000 to 90,000 distinct CDR3 sequences. The sample comprised naive CXCR3+ CD8+ T cells from blood. Subset in this sample: CD45RO-CCR7+CD27+CD95- naive CD8+ T cells expressing CXCR3 (TNR3+). The receptors were gathered from a human donor in good health. Some clones in this sample may be carry-over from other donors' samples.

The rearrangement links TRBV4-1 to TRBJ2-7. The CDR3 extends over 14 amino acids. Germline V gene lookup returns CDR1 MGHRA and CDR2 YSYEKL. The CDR3 protein is CASSQEGGAYEQYF.

V is TRBV9 and J is TRBJ2-7. Germline V gene sequence: CDR1 SGDLS, CDR2 YYNGEE. The CDR3 is 14 amino acids. CDR3 sequence reads: CASSVGSSSYEQYF.

J is TRBJ1-1 and V is TRBV12-3 or TRBV12-4. CDR3 length: 14 residues. CDR3 sequence: CASSFSREVGEAFF.

V gene TRBV7-9 combines with J gene TRBJ2-1; TCRdb outputs TRBD1, but without DNA this stays unchecked. CDR1 and CDR2 (germline): SEHNR, FQNEAQ (reference sequence). CDR3 length: 15 amino acids. CDR3 sequence: CASSLDVGAYNEQFF.